This T cell receptor beta chain was found in a study of graft-versus-host responses after intestinal transplantation. On the study more broadly: Multivisceral, liver-intestinal, or isolated intestinal transplants were performed in recipients. The recipients all started with anti-thymocyte globulin induction and then took tacrolimus and steroids for 2 to 3 years. Study-level results: Allografts of one patient group, those with graft-donor T cell macrochimerism, had high graft-versus-host to host-versus-graft clonal ratios. Association was observed between peak circulating GvH clone levels and early post-transplant HvG declines.

This CDR3 has 13 amino acids. V shed 6 bases and J shed 0 bases, with 8 bases lying between them. Germline CDR1 is MNHEY and CDR2 is SVGAGI. On this clone itself: Its cognate antigen is unknown.

The protocol was immunoSEQ multiplex PCR, while the TCRdb copy is restricted to in-frame clones and leaves out a portion. The table has roughly 80,000 clones, around 93% seen once. The chain joins TRBV6-5 to TRBJ1-2; D is perhaps TRBD1 (5 bases). The receptor's source is a human patient who received an intestinal transplant, so some T cells may come from the graft donor. Sequences were derived from PBMCs, sampled 98 days after intestinal transplantation. The CDR3 is CASSRQSNYGYTF. The CDR3 DNA reads as TGTGCCAGCAGCCGACAGTCTAACTATGGCTACACCTTC.